This T cell receptor (beta chain) was recorded in a study of blood T cell repertoires in COVID-19. Study overall: Some COVID-19 samples were acute and others convalescent; all came from the United States, Italy and Spain. PBMCs, B-cell-depleted T cells, or T cells were the source of the cDNA or gDNA that made up the material.

Original methodology: For nucleated cells, counts were estimated from reference gene primer amplification. Sequencing was performed with immunoSEQ multiplex PCR; in TCRdb, only in-frame clones are kept and a portion is missing. That table supplies the V and J calls and clone size; D and trimming were determined from the DNA. The data hold 45,000 to 50,000 clones, with roughly 91% observed a single time. The sample consisted of peripheral blood. The receptor was derived from a man in his fifties with active COVID-19.

The DNA for the CDR3 is TGTGCCAGCAGCCCCCTCGGACAGGGAAGTAGCCCAGATACGCAGTATTTT. This sequence encodes CASSPLGQGSSPDTQYF. This rearrangement joins TRBV28 to TRBJ2-3; TRBD1 aligns across 8 bases. Germline CDR1 is MDHEN and CDR2 is SYDVKM. The V segment lost 6 bases and the J segment 4 bases; nucleotides outside the gene matches: 15. The CDR3 runs to 17 residues.